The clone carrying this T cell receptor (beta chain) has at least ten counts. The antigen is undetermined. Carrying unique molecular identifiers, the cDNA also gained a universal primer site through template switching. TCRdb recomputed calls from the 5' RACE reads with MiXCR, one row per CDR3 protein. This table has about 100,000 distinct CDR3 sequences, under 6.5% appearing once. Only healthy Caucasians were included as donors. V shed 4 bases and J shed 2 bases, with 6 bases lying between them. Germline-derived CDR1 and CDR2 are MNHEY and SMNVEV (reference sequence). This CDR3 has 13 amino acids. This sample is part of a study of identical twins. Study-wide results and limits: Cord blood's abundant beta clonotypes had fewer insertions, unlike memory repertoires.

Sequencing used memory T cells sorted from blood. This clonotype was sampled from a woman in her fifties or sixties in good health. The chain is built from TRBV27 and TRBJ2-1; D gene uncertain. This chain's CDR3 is CASSYPPYNEQFF. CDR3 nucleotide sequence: TGTGCCAGCAGTTACCCCCCCTACAATGAGCAGTTCTTC.